This TCR beta chain was obtained from a study of blood T cell repertoires in COVID-19. Study-level information: Whether acute or convalescent, the COVID-19 samples came from the United States, Italy and Spain. Sources were T cells, B-cell-depleted T cells, or PBMCs; the material itself was cDNA or gDNA.

Original handling: Quantification of nucleated cells was approximated via reference gene primer amplification. Clones were read by immunoSEQ multiplex PCR, and TCRdb kept only the in-frame ones, dropping some. Clone size and V and J calls were adopted from that table, with D and trimming inferred from the DNA. The sample holds about 230,000 clones, approximately 87% seen once. This clone was seen more than once but under ten times. CDR3 length: 16 residues. Germline V CDR1 and CDR2: SGHRS, YFSETQ. Trimming removed 4 bases from V and 7 bases from J; junction bases left unmatched: 10. This clonotype was obtained from a woman aged 70-85 years with active or convalescent COVID-19. The specimen sequenced was peripheral blood. The V and J genes are TRBV5-1 and TRBJ1-6, with TRBD1 matching 8 bases. In DNA form, the CDR3 reads TGCGCCAGCAGCCCAGGACAGGGTATGGTCAATTCACCCCTCCACTTT. Its translation is CASSPGQGMVNSPLHF.